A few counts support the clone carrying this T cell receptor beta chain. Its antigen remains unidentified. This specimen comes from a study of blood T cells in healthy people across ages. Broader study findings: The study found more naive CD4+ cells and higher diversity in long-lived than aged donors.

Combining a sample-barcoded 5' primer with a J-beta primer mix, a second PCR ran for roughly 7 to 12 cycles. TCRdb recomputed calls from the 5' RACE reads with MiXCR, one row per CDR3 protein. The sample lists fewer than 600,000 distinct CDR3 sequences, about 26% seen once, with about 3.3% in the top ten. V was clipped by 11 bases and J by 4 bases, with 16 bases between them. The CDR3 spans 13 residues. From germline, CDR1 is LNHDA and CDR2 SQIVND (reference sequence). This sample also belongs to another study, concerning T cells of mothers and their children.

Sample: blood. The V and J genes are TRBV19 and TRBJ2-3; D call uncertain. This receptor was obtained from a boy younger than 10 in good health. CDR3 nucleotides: TGTGCCGCCCAAGGCAGTGGACCAGATACGCAGTATTTT. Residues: CAAQGSGPDTQYF.